A single sample is the source of the 21 T cell receptor beta chains below, sequenced in a study of T cell changes during pregnancy in multiple sclerosis. Sequencing used immunoSEQ multiplex PCR; TCRdb keeps in-frame clones, though not all of them. This table holds approximately 61,000 clones, more than 75% found once. Sequenced here: peripheral blood, sampled in the first trimester of pregnancy. The receptors were gathered from a female donor in good health, enrolled as a control in a pregnancy study.

The chain links TRBV5-7 to TRBJ1-5, with a weak D call TRBD1 (5 bases). TRBV5-7 is treated as an ORF (open reading frame) with a function not yet certain. V was trimmed by 0 bases and J by 3 bases, leaving 16 bases between them. This CDR3 comprises 17 residues. CDR3 residues: CASSLEREVGPNQPQHF. The CDR3 DNA follows: TGTGCCAGCAGCTTGGAGCGGGAGGTGGGACCCAATCAGCCCCAGCATTTT.

The V gene is TRBV6-5, the J gene TRBJ1-2; D not certain. Trimming pared 1 base from V and 6 bases from J, leaving 12 bases between. CDR1 and CDR2 from the germline V gene are MNHEY and SVGAGI. CDR3 length: 14 amino acids. CDR3 in amino acids: CASSYFGDGDGYTF. CDR3 DNA: TGTGCCAGCAGTTACTTCGGAGACGGTGATGGCTACACCTTC.

The V and J genes are TRBV18 and TRBJ1-4; D unresolved. Germline loops: CDR1 KGHSH, CDR2 LQKENI. CDR3 length equals 15 residues. V lost 0 bases and J 4 bases, leaving 9 bases between the germline ends. The CDR3 DNA reads as TGTGCCAGCTCACCACCTTCAGCGGGTAATGAAAAACTGTTTTTT. Its protein is CASSPPSAGNEKLFF.

This CDR3 is CASTSVYEQYF. Written as DNA, the CDR3 is TGTGCCAGCACGTCAGTCTACGAGCAGTACTTC. The chain carries TRBV28 and TRBJ2-7, with D uncertain. Germline CDR1 MDHEN, CDR2 SYDVKM. Trimming shortened V by 7 bases and J by 3 bases, and 7 bases separated the two germline ends. This CDR3 has 11 amino acids.

This clone was counted a few times. The chain is built from TRBV7-6 and TRBJ1-5, with D perhaps matching TRBD1 (6 bases). Germline CDR1 and CDR2: SGHVS and FNYEAQ. V lost 4 bases and J lost 0, with 16 bases in between. This CDR3 is built from 17 residues. DNA of the CDR3: TGTGCCAGCAGCTCCCTAGGGGGGGGGATTAGCAATCAGCCCCAGCATTTT. Protein product: CASSSLGGGISNQPQHF.

The V call is TRBV19, the J call TRBJ1-1, with D unresolved. The CDR3 is 13 residues long. Trimming cost V 3 bases and J 4 bases, with 9 bases left between them. Germline-derived CDR1 and CDR2 are LNHDA and SQIVND (reference sequence). For the CDR3, the DNA is TGTGCCAGTAGTATTAATGCGGGCACTGAAGCTTTCTTT. Translation: CASSINAGTEAFF.

J is TRBJ1-1 and V is TRBV19, with 9 bases matching TRBD1. The trim removed 4 bases at V and 0 bases at J, leaving 6 bases unmatched. The length of the CDR3 is 16 residues. Germline loops: CDR1 LNHDA, CDR2 SQIVND (reference sequence). The CDR3 DNA reads TGTGCCAGTAGTACCGGGACAGGGAGCATGAACACTGAAGCTTTCTTT. As protein: CASSTGTGSMNTEAFF.

The CDR3 nucleotides are TGTGCCAGCAGCCCGTCTCTGGGCCACGAGCAGTACTTC. Translation: CASSPSLGHEQYF. The chain recombines TRBV9 with TRBJ2-7; D gene unclear. The germline V gene encodes CDR1 SGDLS and CDR2 YYNGEE. The V end was cut by 4 bases, the J end by 5 bases, with 13 bases between. There are 13 residues in the CDR3.

This clone was observed a handful of times. The V call is TRBV5-6, the J call TRBJ2-7; TRBD2 is a possible D gene (6 bases). Germline values: CDR1 SGHDT, CDR2 YYEEEE. The CDR3 consists of 15 residues. The V end lost 2 bases, the J end lost 7 bases, and 19 bases lay between the germline ends. In DNA form, the CDR3 reads TGTGCCAGCAGCTTTTGGAGGACTAACCCAGCGGAGCAGTACTTC. Its protein is CASSFWRTNPAEQYF.

The chain has TRBV30 and TRBJ1-1, with a possible D match to TRBD1 (5 bases). Germline assignment: CDR1 GTSNPN and CDR2 SVGIG (reference sequence). V was cut by 5 bases and J by 1 base, with 11 bases left in between. The CDR3 length is 13 residues. In nucleotides, the CDR3 is TGTGCCTGGCAGACAGACCCGAACACTGAAGCTTTCTTT. Translating gives CAWQTDPNTEAFF.

The chain joins TRBV4-2 to TRBJ1-2; the match to TRBD1 covers 7 bases. Germline values: CDR1 LGHNA, CDR2 YNFKEQ. This CDR3 is built from 16 residues. After removal of 1 base from V and 5 bases from J, the junction contained 10 bases not matched to a gene. CDR3 residues: CASSQGQTGRTYGYTF. The CDR3 nucleotides read TGTGCCAGCAGCCAAGGGCAGACAGGGAGGACTTATGGCTACACCTTC.

The chain couples TRBV14 to TRBJ2-7, with D perhaps matching TRBD1 (7 bases). V was trimmed by 4 bases and J by 2 bases, leaving 18 bases between them. Germline assignment: CDR1 SGHDN and CDR2 FVKESK. This CDR3 spans 16 amino acids. The CDR3 is CASSPLQAGGTYEQYF. In nucleotides, the CDR3 is TGTGCCAGCAGCCCCCTCCAGGCAGGGGGGACCTACGAGCAGTACTTC.

The chain couples TRBV6-1 to TRBJ1-2; D uncertain. CDR1 and CDR2 (germline): MNHNS, SASEGT. V was cut by 10 bases and J by 6 bases, with 21 bases left in between. The CDR3 is 14 residues long. CDR3 in DNA: TGTGCCACATGGATAAGGGTCAGCGGCAATGGCTACACCTTC. Protein product: CATWIRVSGNGYTF.

The CDR3 DNA is TGTGCCAGCAGTTCGAGGGACAGGTTGTCTGGCTACACCTTC. Translation: CASSSRDRLSGYTF. The rearrangement uses TRBV6-5 and TRBJ1-2; TRBD1 agrees at 8 bases. CDR3 length: 14 residues. CDR1 MNHEY and CDR2 SVGAGI come from the germline V gene. Unmatched junction bases numbered 8, after V lost 4 bases and J lost 7 bases.

This clone was detected once. V gene TRBV5-8 combines with J gene TRBJ1-1; D remains ambiguous. V lost 2 bases to trimming and J lost 1 base, with 18 bases between them. CDR1 and CDR2 (germline): SGHTS, YDEGEE. This CDR3 is 17 amino acids long. CDR3 nucleotides: TGTGCCAGCAGCTTTGTAGGCCTGACTTCCCAGAACACTGAAGCTTTCTTT. Its protein product is CASSFVGLTSQNTEAFF.

In DNA form, the CDR3 reads TGTGCTAGTGCTATTGGGGAGGGGGGGATCTATGGCTACACCTTC. Its translation is CASAIGEGGIYGYTF. The chain combines TRBV12-5 with TRBJ1-2; TRBD1 is a possible D gene (6 bases). The V gene lost 7 bases and the J gene lost 4 bases, with 19 bases spanning the gap. Germline CDR1 reads LGHNT; CDR2 reads FRNRAP. The CDR3 extends over 15 amino acids.

This rearrangement joins TRBV9 to TRBJ2-7; tentatively, D is TRBD1 (7 bases). Germline V gene data show CDR1 as SGDLS and CDR2 as YYNGEE. The germline V and J ends were trimmed by 2 bases and 1 base, with 10 bases remaining between them. The CDR3 is 14 residues long. This CDR3 reads CASSVQGGSYEQYF. The CDR3 DNA follows: TGTGCCAGCAGCGTCCAGGGGGGATCCTACGAGCAGTACTTC. Looking up the rest from reference TRBV9 and TRBJ2-7 gives the full variable domain: DSGVTQTPKHLITATGQRVTLRCSPRSGDLSVYWYQQSLDQGLQFLIQYYNGEERAKGNILERFSAQQFPDLHSELNLSSLELGDSALYFCASSVQGGSYEQYFGPGTRLTVT.

The V and J genes are TRBV6-1 and TRBJ1-5, with D maybe TRBD1 (5 bases). Trimming took off 2 bases at V and 2 bases at J, with 13 bases between the two ends. The CDR3 runs to 16 residues. Germline lookup yields CDR1 MNHNS and CDR2 SASEGT. CDR3 in amino acids: CASSELTGWGNQPQHF. DNA of the CDR3: TGTGCCAGCAGTGAATTAACAGGATGGGGCAATCAGCCCCAGCATTTT.

V usage is TRBV7-2 and J usage is TRBJ2-7, with 11 bases that match TRBD2. The CDR3 consists of 14 residues. Per the germline V gene, CDR1 is SGHTA and CDR2 is FQGNSA. V was pared by 4 bases and J by 3 bases, with 2 bases of the junction left unmatched. CDR3 residues: CASSSGLAVYEQYF. The CDR3 DNA sequence: TGTGCCAGCAGCTCGGGACTAGCGGTCTACGAGCAGTACTTC.

The gene calls are TRBV7-9 and TRBJ2-7; D gene unclear. This CDR3 spans 14 amino acids. V dropped 7 bases and J dropped 3 bases, with 16 bases sitting between them. The germline gives CDR1 SEHNR, CDR2 FQNEAQ (reference sequence). CDR3 DNA sequence: TGTGCCAGCACCACCTACCCGTACGGCTACGAGCAGTACTTC. Amino acid sequence: CASTTYPYGYEQYF.

This chain connects TRBV4-1 to TRBJ1-4; TRBD1 matches at 8 bases. Per germline, CDR1 MGHRA and CDR2 YSYEKL. The CDR3 consists of 15 residues. Losses at the gene ends were 4 bases for V and 1 base for J; bases not matched to a gene: 2. The CDR3 sequence is CASSPGQGTNEKLFF. CDR3 DNA sequence: TGCGCCAGCAGCCCAGGACAGGGAACTAATGAAAAACTGTTTTTT.